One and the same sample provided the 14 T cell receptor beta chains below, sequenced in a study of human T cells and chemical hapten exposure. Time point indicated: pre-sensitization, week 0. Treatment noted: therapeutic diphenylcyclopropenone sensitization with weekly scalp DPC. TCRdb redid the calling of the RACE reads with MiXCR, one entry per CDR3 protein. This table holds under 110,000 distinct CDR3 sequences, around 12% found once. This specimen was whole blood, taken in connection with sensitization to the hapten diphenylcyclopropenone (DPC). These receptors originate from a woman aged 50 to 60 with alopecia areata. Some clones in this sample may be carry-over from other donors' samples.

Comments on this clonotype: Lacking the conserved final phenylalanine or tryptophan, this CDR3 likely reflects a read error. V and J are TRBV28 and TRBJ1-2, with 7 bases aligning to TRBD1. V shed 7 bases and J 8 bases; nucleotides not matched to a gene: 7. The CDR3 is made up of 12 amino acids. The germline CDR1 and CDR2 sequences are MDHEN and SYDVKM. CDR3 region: CASTQTGYGYTI. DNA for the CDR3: TGTGCCAGCACCCAGACAGGGTACGGCTACACCATC.

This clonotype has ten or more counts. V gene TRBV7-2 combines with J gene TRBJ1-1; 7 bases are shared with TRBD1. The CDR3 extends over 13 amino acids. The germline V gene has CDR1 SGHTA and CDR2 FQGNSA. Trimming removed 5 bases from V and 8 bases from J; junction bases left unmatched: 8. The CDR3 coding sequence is TGTGCCAGCAGCCCTGACGGAGGGGGCGAAGCTTTCTTT. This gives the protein CASSPDGGGEAFF.

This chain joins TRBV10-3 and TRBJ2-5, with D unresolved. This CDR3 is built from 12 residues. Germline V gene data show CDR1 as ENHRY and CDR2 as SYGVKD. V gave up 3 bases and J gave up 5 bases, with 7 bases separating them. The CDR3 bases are TGTGCCATCAGTGACGGGTACGAGACCCAGTACTTC. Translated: CAISDGYETQYF.

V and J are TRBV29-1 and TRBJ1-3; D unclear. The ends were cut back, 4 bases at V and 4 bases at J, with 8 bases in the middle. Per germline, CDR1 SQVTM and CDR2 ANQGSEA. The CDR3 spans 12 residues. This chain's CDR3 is CSVGQPGNTIYF. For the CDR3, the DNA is TGCAGCGTTGGCCAGCCCGGAAACACCATATATTTT.

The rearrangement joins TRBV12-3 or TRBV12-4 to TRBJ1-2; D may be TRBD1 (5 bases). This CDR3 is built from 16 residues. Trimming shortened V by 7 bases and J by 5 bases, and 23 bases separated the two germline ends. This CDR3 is CASTKSRGGVPYGYTF. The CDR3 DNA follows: TGTGCCAGCACCAAATCCCGTGGGGGGGTCCCTTATGGCTACACCTTC.

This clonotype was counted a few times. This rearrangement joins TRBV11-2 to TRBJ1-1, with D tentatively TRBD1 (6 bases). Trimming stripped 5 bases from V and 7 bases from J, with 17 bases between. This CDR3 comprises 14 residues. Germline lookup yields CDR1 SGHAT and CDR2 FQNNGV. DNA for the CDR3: TGTGCCAGCAGCCCAGGACAGTATGCAGATGAAGCTTTCTTT. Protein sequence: CASSPGQYADEAFF.

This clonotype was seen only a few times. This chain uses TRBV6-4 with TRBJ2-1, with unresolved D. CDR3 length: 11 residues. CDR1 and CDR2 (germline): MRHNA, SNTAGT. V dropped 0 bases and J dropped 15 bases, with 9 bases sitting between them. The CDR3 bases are TGTGCCAGCAGTGACTCCTTTCGCTGGTTCTTC. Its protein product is CASSDSFRWFF.

The DNA of the CDR3 is TGTGCCAGCAGCGAAGACCCGAACACCGAGTCCCAAGAGACCCAGTACTTC. This translates into CASSEDPNTESQETQYF. V is TRBV6-2 or TRBV6-3 and J is TRBJ2-5; D ambiguous. Per germline, CDR1 MNHEY and CDR2 SVGEGT. With 6 bases removed from V and 1 base from J, the gap between germline ends came to 21 bases. The CDR3 runs to 17 residues.

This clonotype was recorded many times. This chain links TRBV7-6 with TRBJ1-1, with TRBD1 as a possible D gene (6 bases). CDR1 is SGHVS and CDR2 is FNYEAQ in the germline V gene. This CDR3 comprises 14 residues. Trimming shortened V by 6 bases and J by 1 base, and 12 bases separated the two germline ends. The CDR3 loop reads CASSRDTGNTEAFF. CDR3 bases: TGTGCCAGCAGTCGGGACACCGGGAACACTGAAGCTTTCTTT. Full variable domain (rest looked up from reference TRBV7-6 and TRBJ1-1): GAGVSQSPRYKVTKRGQDVALRCDPISGHVSLYWYRQALGQGPEFLTYFNYEAQQDKSGLPNDRFSAERPEGSISTLTIQRTEQRDSAMYRCASSRDTGNTEAFFGQGTRLTVV.

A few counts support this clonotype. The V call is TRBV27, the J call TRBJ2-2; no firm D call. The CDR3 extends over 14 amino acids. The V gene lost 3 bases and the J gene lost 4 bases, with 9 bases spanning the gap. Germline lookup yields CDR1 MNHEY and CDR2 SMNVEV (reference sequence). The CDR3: CASSLYSSTGELFF. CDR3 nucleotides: TGTGCCAGCAGTTTGTACAGCAGCACCGGGGAGCTGTTTTTT.

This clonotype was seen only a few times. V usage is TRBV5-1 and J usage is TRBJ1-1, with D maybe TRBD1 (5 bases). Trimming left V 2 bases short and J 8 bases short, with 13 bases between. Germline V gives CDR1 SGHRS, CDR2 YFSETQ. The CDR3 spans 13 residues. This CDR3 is CASSFDRGPEAFF. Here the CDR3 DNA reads TGCGCCAGCAGCTTCGACAGAGGCCCGGAAGCTTTCTTT.

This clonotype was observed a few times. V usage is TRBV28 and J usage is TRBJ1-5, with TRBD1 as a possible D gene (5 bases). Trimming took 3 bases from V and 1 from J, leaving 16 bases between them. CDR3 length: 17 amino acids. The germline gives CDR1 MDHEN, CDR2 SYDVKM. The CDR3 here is CASSFPRARVSNQPQHF. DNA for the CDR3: TGTGCCAGCAGTTTCCCGAGGGCCAGGGTGAGCAATCAGCCCCAGCATTTT. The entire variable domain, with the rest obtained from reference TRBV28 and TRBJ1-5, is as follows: DVKVTQSSRYLVKRTGEKVFLECVQDMDHENMFWYRQDPGLGLRLIYFSYDVKMKEKGDIPEGYSVSREKKERFSLILESASTNQTSMYLCASSFPRARVSNQPQHFGDGTRLSIL.

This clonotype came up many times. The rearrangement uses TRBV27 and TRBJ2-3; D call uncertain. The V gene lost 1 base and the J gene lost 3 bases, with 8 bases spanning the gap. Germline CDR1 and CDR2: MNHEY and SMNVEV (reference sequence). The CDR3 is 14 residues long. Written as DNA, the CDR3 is TGTGCCAGCAGTTTATGGCCTGAAACAGATACGCAGTATTTT. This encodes CASSLWPETDTQYF.

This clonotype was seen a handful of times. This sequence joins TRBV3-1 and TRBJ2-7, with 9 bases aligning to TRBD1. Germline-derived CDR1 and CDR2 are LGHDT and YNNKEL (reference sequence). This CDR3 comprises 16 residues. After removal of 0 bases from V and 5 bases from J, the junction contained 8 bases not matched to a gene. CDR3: CASSQDSSQGADEQYF. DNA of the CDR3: TGTGCCAGCAGCCAAGATTCGTCACAGGGGGCAGACGAGCAGTACTTC.